What follows is one T cell receptor beta chain and its context. The antigen is undetermined. Sampling of bone marrow took place during active disease in every patient. The entry originates in a study of read filtering for tumor transcriptome and immune sequencing. Turning to the study itself: Patients were 17 male and approximately 14 female, mean age around 67 years, range about 47 to 85.

The CDR3 is made up of 13 amino acids. V shed 0 bases and J 11 bases; nucleotides not matched to a gene: 3. CDR1 is MNHEY, CDR2 SVGAGI, per germline. Study-level results: Even smaller IR-seq throughput identified most shared clonotypes.

This library used around 400 ng RNA and molecular barcoded adaptors spanning alpha/delta and beta/gamma chains. TCRdb passed the reads through MiXCR, listing each CDR3 protein once. The sample lists 85,000 to 100,000 distinct CDR3 sequences; 20% to 25% were seen once. Sequencing was done on a sample of a population of CD138-negative cells sorted from bone marrow. The genes are TRBV6-5 and TRBJ1-1; 10 positions match TRBD1. The TCR was taken from a donor aged 40 or older with multiple myeloma. In DNA form, the CDR3 reads TGTGCCAGCAGTTACTCCGGGACAGGGGAGGCTTTCTTT. This gives the protein CASSYSGTGEAFF.